The 14 T cell receptor beta chains listed next were all sequenced from one sample in a study of blood T cell repertoires in COVID-19. The protocol was immunoSEQ multiplex PCR, while the TCRdb copy is restricted to in-frame clones and leaves out a portion. The table shows 87,000 or so clones, with over 70% occurring only once. The sample comprised peripheral blood. These receptors came from a man older than 75 with acute or convalescent COVID-19.

The rearrangement joins TRBV5-1 to TRBJ2-3, with D hard to call. The CDR3 is 14 residues long. V was clipped by 4 bases and J by 6 bases, with 15 bases between them. CDR1 is SGHRS and CDR2 is YFSETQ in the germline V gene. CDR3 loop: CASSLSTRVDTQYF. The CDR3 nucleotides read TGCGCCAGCAGCCTATCAACCCGAGTCGATACGCAGTATTTT.

The chain has TRBV19 and TRBJ2-5; D may be TRBD2 (5 bases). The germline V and J ends were trimmed by 3 bases and 5 bases, with 16 bases remaining between them. Germline lookup yields CDR1 LNHDA and CDR2 SQIVND (reference sequence). The CDR3 totals 15 residues. The CDR3 DNA reads as TGTGCCAGTAGTATTATGGCTAGGAGGAAGGAGACCCAGTACTTC. Encoded protein: CASSIMARRKETQYF.

For the CDR3, the DNA is TGTGCCAGCAGCGAAGCCGGGACAGGAAACACTGAAGCTTTCTTT. Translating gives CASSEAGTGNTEAFF. The V and J genes are TRBV25-1 and TRBJ1-1; 8 bases match TRBD1. Germline V gene data show CDR1 as MGHDK and CDR2 as SYGVNS. The V gene end was trimmed by 6 bases and the J gene end by 2 bases; junction bases not matched to a gene: 8. The CDR3 is 15 residues long.

This sequence joins TRBV30 and TRBJ1-2, with a possible D match to TRBD1 (6 bases). The CDR3 length is 14 residues. Between the trimmed V and J ends, which lost 0 bases and 6 bases, there was a span of 14 bases. Germline CDR1 GTSNPN, CDR2 SVGIG (reference sequence). Here the CDR3 reads CAWSVGRGWDGYTF. The CDR3 DNA sequence: TGTGCCTGGAGTGTGGGCAGGGGTTGGGATGGCTACACCTTC.

The V call is TRBV28, the J call TRBJ2-7; D gene uncertain. Germline V gives CDR1 MDHEN, CDR2 SYDVKM. Trimming pared 4 bases from V and 0 bases from J, leaving 19 bases between. The CDR3 contains 17 residues. CDR3 sequence: CASSSPSLERSSYEQYF. In DNA, the CDR3 is TGTGCCAGCAGTTCTCCCTCCTTGGAGCGTAGCTCCTACGAGCAGTACTTC.

The rearrangement joins TRBV9 to TRBJ1-6; TRBD1 is a possible D gene (5 bases). The V end was cut by 4 bases, the J end by 2 bases, with 16 bases between. This CDR3 has 17 amino acids. CDR1 and CDR2 (germline): SGDLS, YYNGEE. In nucleotides, the CDR3 is TGTGCCAGCAGCCCCTCCCCAGGGTTGGCCTATAATTCACCCCTCCACTTT. Translating it yields CASSPSPGLAYNSPLHF.

The CDR3 coding sequence is TGCGCCAGCAGTCAGGGCGGGGGGGCCTACGAGCAGTACTTC. Amino acids: CASSQGGGAYEQYF. V is TRBV10-1 and J is TRBJ2-7; TRBD2 matches 9 bases. The CDR3 has 14 residues. V lost 5 bases and J lost 2; bases outside the gene matches: 4. CDR1 and CDR2 from the germline V gene are WNHNN and SYGVQD (reference sequence).

This clone was found a few times. V and J are TRBV11-2 and TRBJ1-2; 9 nucleotides match TRBD1. Germline CDR1 is SGHAT and CDR2 is FQNNGV. Trimming removed 5 bases from V and 7 bases from J; junction bases left unmatched: 5. This CDR3 contains 13 residues. CDR3 DNA: TGTGCCAGCAGCCCTACAGGGGGCTTTGGCTACACCTTC. This gives the protein CASSPTGGFGYTF.

DNA of the CDR3: TGCGCCAGCAGCCAAGATCTCTCCGAACAGGGGGGCTACGAGCAGTACTTC. Its translation: CASSQDLSEQGGYEQYF. This chain connects TRBV4-1 to TRBJ2-7; 8 bases line up with TRBD1. The CDR3 consists of 17 residues. Unmatched junction bases numbered 10, after V lost 0 bases and J lost 3 bases. The V gene's germline CDR1 is MGHRA and CDR2 YSYEKL.

The chain carries TRBV10-2 and TRBJ1-4; D uncertain. This CDR3 is built from 15 residues. V shed 0 bases and J shed 5 bases, with 10 bases lying between them. CDR1 WSHSY and CDR2 SAAADI come from the germline V gene. CDR3 region: CASSESGPRNEKLFF. In DNA, the CDR3 is TGCGCCAGCAGTGAGTCTGGGCCCCGAAATGAAAAACTGTTTTTT.

V gene TRBV6-1 combines with J gene TRBJ1-2; D call uncertain. The CDR3 totals 11 residues. Trimming removed 3 bases from V and 5 bases from J, with 4 bases in between. The V gene's germline CDR1 is MNHNS and CDR2 SASEGT. CDR3 sequence (DNA): TGTGCCAGCAGTGACCTTTATGGCTACACCTTC. It is translated as CASSDLYGYTF.

The rearrangement uses TRBV11-2 and TRBJ2-1; 7 positions match TRBD2. The ends lost 5 bases at V and 1 base at J; junction bases unmatched: 5. The CDR3 spans 15 residues. Germline V gene lookup returns CDR1 SGHAT and CDR2 FQNNGV. The DNA of the CDR3 is TGTGCCAGCAGCGCCTTTAGCGGGTCCTACAATGAGCAGTTCTTC. Translated, it gives CASSAFSGSYNEQFF.

V is TRBV19 and J is TRBJ2-2; TRBD2 is a possible D gene (6 bases). V lost 7 bases and J 1 base, leaving 19 bases between the germline ends. Per germline, CDR1 LNHDA and CDR2 SQIVND (reference sequence). The CDR3 has 17 residues. The CDR3 region has the DNA TGTGCCAGTAACCCAATGTTTCGGCGGGAGAACACCGGGGAGCTGTTTTTT. It specifies CASNPMFRRENTGELFF. Filled out from reference TRBV19 and TRBJ2-2, the complete variable domain reads DGGITQSPKYLFRKEGQNVTLSCEQNLNHDAMYWYRQDPGQGLRLIYYSQIVNDFQKGDIAEGYSVSREKKESFPLTVTSAQKNPTAFYLCASNPMFRRENTGELFFGEGSRLTVL.

The chain has TRBV5-4 and TRBJ1-4; the D gene is possibly TRBD1 (5 bases). Germline loops: CDR1 SGHNT, CDR2 YYREEE (reference sequence). V lost 3 bases to trimming and J lost 6 bases, with 18 bases between them. The CDR3 totals 16 residues. The CDR3 is CASSSSSAGFDEKLFF. CDR3 DNA sequence: TGTGCCAGCAGCTCATCCTCGGCAGGGTTTGATGAAAAACTGTTTTTT.